This T cell receptor beta chain was captured in a study of shared clonotypes between healthy human individuals. About this clone: Its antigen is not known.

The CDR3 is 14 amino acids. V gave up 9 bases and J gave up 5 bases, with 19 bases separating them. Looked up from germline, CDR1 is SEHNR and CDR2 is FQNEAQ (reference sequence). About 200 ng DNA, 30,000 or so T cell genomes, went into each sorted-subset replicate PCR. Method: immunoSEQ multiplex PCR; TCRdb's copy keeps in-frame clones and lacks some. The repertoire includes 2,500,000 or so clones, under 95% of them detected once, and about 0.39% sits in the top ten. General observations from the study: Of the naive CD4 clonotypes, roughly 5% were shared across a few donors.

The sequence was obtained from a man aged 18 to 30 in good health. Some clones in this sample may be carry-over from other donors' samples. Sequenced: naive CD4+ T cells from PBMCs. Subset described: CD45RA+ positively selected. The J gene is TRBJ1-2, the V gene TRBV7-9, with D possibly TRBD1 on 6 matching bases. CDR3 sequence (DNA): TGTGCCAGTGGGGGGCAGGACGACTGGTATGGCTACACCTTC. Its translation: CASGGQDDWYGYTF.